This is a list of T cell receptor beta chains from one sample in a study of cytomegalovirus exposure and HLA in healthy donors. The data were produced by immunoSEQ multiplex PCR, yet TCRdb's version contains in-frame clones alone and is incomplete. The sample lists 250,000 to 350,000 clones, 80% to 90% occurring once. Sequencing was carried out using PBMCs. The receptors were gathered from a man in his forties or fifties in good health and CMV-seropositive. CDR3s include the opening cysteine and the closing phenylalanine or tryptophan. The D gene is left open where the match is weak. Expanded clones are given a class, and other clones once, few, many or no size at all.

d_gene	v_gene	j_gene	abundance	CDR3nt	CDR3aa
.	TRBV5-4	TRBJ2-5	.	TGTGCCAGCAGCCAACAGACGGATAGAGAGACCCAGTACTTC	CASSQQTDRETQYF
.	TRBV4-3	TRBJ1-1	.	TGCGCCAGCAGCCAAGATTATGTTAGGGGGATAGCTTTCTTT	CASSQDYVRGIAFF
.	TRBV4-1	TRBJ2-2	once	TGCGCCAGCAGCCAAACCCAAACGCGGTGGCAGTACACCGGGGAGCTGTTTTTT	CASSQTQTRWQYTGELFF
.	TRBV7-9	TRBJ2-7	.	TGTGCCAGCAGCCCAGCCGGGGTATCTCGCACGGACGAGCAGTACTTC	CASSPAGVSRTDEQYF
.	TRBV28	TRBJ1-1	few	TGTGCCAGCAGTTCTGGAGGGATGCCTGAAGCTTTCTTT	CASSSGGMPEAFF
.	TRBV28	TRBJ2-5	once	TGTGCCAGCAGTTTATTTCCCGAAACAGGGATCGGTATTGCCCAGTACTTC	CASSLFPETGIGIAQYF
TRBD2	TRBV28	TRBJ2-2	.	TGTGCCAGCAGTTTGGTAGGGACTAGCGAGGCCGGGGAGCTGTTTTTT	CASSLVGTSEAGELFF
.	TRBV27	TRBJ2-7	.	TGTGCCAGCAGTTTAACTTGGGCCCTATCCACCGGCGAGCAGTACTTC	CASSLTWALSTGEQYF
TRBD1	TRBV18	TRBJ2-7	.	TGTGCCAGCTCACCACGGACAGGTGGGCGGTACGAGCAGTACTTC	CASSPRTGGRYEQYF
.	TRBV6-5	TRBJ1-1	.	TGTGCCAGCAGTTACGAGGGTCATACTGAAGCTTTCTTT	CASSYEGHTEAFF
TRBD1	TRBV7-9	TRBJ2-3	.	TGTGCCAGCAGCTTAGATTCGTCAGGGGGATTATCAGATACGCAGTATTTT	CASSLDSSGGLSDTQYF
TRBD1	TRBV19	TRBJ1-5	.	TGTGCCACCTCCAACAGGGGTCATCAGCCCCAGCATTTT	CATSNRGHQPQHF
.	TRBV29-1	TRBJ2-1	.	TGCAGCGTTACTAGCTGGAGCGGACGTTGGAACAATGAGCAGTTCTTC	CSVTSWSGRWNNEQFF
TRBD2	TRBV2	TRBJ2-7	.	TGTGCCAGCGGGGGACTAGCGGGAGGCGAGCAGTACTTC	CASGGLAGGEQYF
.	TRBV6-5	TRBJ2-3	.	TGTGCCAGCAGTCGGACGGAGGTCGCAGATACGCAGTATTTT	CASSRTEVADTQYF
TRBD2	TRBV29-1	TRBJ2-1	.	TGCAGCGCCCTGACTAGCGGGAGGGCCCGTAACAATGAGCAGTTCTTC	CSALTSGRARNNEQFF